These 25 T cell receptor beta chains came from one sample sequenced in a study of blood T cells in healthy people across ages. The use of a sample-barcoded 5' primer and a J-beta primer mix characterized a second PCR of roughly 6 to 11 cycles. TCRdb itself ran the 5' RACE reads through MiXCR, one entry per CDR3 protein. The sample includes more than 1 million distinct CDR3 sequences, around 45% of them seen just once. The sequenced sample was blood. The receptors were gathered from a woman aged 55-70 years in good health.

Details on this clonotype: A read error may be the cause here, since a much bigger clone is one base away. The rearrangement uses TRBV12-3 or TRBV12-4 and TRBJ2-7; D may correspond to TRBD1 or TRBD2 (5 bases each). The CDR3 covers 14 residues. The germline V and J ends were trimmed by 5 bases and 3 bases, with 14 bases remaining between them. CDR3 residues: CASSPQEAYYEQYF. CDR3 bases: TGTGCCAGCAGTCCACAGGAGGCGTACTACGAGCAGTACTTC.

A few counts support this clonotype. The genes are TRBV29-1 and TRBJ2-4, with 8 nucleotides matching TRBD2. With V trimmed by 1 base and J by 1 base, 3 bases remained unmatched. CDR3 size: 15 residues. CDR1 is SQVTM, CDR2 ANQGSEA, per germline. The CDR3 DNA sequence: TGCAGCGTTGAAGCACTAGCGGCCGCCAAAAACATTCAGTACTTC. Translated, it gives CSVEALAAAKNIQYF. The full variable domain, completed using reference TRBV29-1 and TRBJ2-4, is SAVISQKPSRDICQRGTSLTIQCQVDSQVTMMFWYRQQPGQSLTLIATANQGSEATYESGFVIDKFPISRPNLTFSTLTVSNMSPEDSSIYLCSVEALAAAKNIQYFGAGTRLSVL.

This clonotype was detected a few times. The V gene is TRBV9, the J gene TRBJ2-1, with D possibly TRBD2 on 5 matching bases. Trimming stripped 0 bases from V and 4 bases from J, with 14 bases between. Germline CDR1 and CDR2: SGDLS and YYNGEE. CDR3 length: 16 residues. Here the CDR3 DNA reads TGTGCCAGCAGCGTAGATAGCGCGAGCGAATACAATGAGCAGTTCTTC. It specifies CASSVDSASEYNEQFF. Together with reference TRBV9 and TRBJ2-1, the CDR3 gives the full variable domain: DSGVTQTPKHLITATGQRVTLRCSPRSGDLSVYWYQQSLDQGLQFLIQYYNGEERAKGNILERFSAQQFPDLHSELNLSSLELGDSALYFCASSVDSASEYNEQFFGPGTRLTVL.

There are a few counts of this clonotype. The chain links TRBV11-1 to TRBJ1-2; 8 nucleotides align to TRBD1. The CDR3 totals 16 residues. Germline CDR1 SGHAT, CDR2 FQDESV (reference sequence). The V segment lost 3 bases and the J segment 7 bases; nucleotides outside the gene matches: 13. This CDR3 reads CASSLDRAAVLSGYTF. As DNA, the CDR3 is TGTGCCAGCAGCTTGGACAGGGCGGCTGTTTTAAGTGGCTACACCTTC.

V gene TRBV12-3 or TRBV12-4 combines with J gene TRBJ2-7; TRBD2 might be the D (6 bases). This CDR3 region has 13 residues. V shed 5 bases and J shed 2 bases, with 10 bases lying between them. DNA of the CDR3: TGTGCCAGCAGTCCGGGGGTGCCCTACGAGCAGTACTTC. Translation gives CASSPGVPYEQYF.

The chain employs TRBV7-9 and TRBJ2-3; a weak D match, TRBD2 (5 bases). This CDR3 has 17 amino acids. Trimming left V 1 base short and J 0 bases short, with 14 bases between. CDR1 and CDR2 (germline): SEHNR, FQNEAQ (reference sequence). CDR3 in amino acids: CASSLDLTGYSTDTQYF. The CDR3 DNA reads TGTGCCAGCAGCTTAGATTTAACGGGATACAGCACAGATACGCAGTATTTT.

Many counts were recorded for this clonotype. The CDR3 DNA reads TGTGCCAGCAGCGGGACTAGCGGGAGTGATACGCAGTATTTT. Translating it yields CASSGTSGSDTQYF. The gene calls are TRBV27 and TRBJ2-3; 14 positions match TRBD2. Germline lookup yields CDR1 MNHEY and CDR2 SMNVEV (reference sequence). The CDR3 runs to 14 residues. The V and J ends lost 6 bases and 6 bases, in that order; junction bases with no gene match: 2.

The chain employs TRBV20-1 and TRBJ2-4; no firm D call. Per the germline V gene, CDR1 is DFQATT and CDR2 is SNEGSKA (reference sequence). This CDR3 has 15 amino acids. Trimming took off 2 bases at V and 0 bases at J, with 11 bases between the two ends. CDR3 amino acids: CSARRPDIAKNIQYF. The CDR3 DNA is TGCAGTGCTAGACGTCCAGACATAGCCAAAAACATTCAGTACTTC.

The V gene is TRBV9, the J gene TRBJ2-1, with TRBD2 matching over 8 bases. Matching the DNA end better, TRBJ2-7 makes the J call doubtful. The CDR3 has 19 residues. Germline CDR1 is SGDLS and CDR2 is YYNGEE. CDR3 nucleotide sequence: TGTGCCAGCAGCGCCGCCGGGACTAGAGGTGGTCGCTCCTACAATGAGCAGTACTTC. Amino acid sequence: CASSAAGTRGGRSYNEQYF.

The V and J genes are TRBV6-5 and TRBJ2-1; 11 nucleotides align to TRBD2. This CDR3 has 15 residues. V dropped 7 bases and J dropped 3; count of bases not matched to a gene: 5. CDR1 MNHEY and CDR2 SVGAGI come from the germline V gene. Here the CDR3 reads CASTPGLADYNEQFF. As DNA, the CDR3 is TGTGCCAGCACCCCGGGACTAGCGGACTACAATGAGCAGTTCTTC.

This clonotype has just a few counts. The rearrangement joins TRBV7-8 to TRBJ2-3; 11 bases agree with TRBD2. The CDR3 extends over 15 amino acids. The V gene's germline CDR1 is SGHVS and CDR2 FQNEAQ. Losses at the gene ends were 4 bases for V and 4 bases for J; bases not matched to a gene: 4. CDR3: CASSWNSGRADTQYF. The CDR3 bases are TGTGCCAGCAGCTGGAATAGCGGGAGGGCAGATACGCAGTATTTT.

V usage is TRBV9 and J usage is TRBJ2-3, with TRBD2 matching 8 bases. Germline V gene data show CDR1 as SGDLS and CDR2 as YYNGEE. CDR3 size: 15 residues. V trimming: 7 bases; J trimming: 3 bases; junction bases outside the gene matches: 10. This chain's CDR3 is CASGPAGEKTDTQYF. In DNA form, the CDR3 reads TGTGCCAGCGGGCCAGCGGGAGAAAAGACAGATACGCAGTATTTT.

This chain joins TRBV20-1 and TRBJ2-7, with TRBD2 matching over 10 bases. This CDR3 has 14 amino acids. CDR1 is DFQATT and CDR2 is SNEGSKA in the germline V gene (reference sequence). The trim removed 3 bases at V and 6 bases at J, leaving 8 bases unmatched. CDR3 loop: CSASGLAGAVEQYF. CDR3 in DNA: TGCAGTGCTAGTGGGCTAGCGGGAGCTGTCGAGCAGTACTTC.

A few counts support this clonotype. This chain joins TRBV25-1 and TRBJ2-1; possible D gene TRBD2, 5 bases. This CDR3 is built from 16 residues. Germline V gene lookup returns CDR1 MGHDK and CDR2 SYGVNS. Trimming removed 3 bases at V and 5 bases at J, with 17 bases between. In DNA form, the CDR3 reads TGTGCCAGCAGTGAGTTGAAATCGTTCGGGGACAATGAGCAGTTCTTC. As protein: CASSELKSFGDNEQFF. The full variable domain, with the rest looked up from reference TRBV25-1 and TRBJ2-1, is EADIYQTPRYLVIGTGKKITLECSQTMGHDKMYWYQQDPGMELHLIHYSYGVNSTEKGDLSSESTVSRIRTEHFPLTLESARPSHTSQYLCASSELKSFGDNEQFFGPGTRLTVL.

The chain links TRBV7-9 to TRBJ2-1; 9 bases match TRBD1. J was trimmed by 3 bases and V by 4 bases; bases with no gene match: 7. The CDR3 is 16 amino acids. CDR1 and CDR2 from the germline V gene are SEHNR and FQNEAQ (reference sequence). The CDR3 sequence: CASSSRQGGSYNEQFF. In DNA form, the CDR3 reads TGTGCCAGCAGCTCAAGACAGGGGGGAAGCTACAATGAGCAGTTCTTC.

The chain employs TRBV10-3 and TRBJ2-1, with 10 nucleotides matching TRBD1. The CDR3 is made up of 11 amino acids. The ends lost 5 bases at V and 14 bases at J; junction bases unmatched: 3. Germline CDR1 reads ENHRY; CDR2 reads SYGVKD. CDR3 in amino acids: CAISHGTGEFF. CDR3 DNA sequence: TGTGCCATCAGTCACGGGACAGGGGAGTTCTTC.

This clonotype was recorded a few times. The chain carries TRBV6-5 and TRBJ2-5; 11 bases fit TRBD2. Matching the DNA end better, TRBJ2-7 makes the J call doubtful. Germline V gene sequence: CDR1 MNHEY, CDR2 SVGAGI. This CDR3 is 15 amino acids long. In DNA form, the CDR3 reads TGTGCCAGCAGTTTAGCGGGAGGGCCTTGGGGCGAGCAGTACTTC. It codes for CASSLAGGPWGEQYF.

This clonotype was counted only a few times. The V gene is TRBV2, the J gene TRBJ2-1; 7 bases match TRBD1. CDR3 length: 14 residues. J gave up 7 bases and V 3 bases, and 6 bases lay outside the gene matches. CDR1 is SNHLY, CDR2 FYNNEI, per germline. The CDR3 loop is CASSDRTGSNEQFF. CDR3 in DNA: TGTGCCAGCAGTGATCGGACAGGAAGTAATGAGCAGTTCTTC. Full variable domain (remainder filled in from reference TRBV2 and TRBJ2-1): EPEVTQTPSHQVTQMGQEVILRCVPISNHLYFYWYRQILGQKVEFLVSFYNNEISEKSEIFDDQFSVERPDGSNFTLKIRSTKLEDSAMYFCASSDRTGSNEQFFGPGTRLTVL.

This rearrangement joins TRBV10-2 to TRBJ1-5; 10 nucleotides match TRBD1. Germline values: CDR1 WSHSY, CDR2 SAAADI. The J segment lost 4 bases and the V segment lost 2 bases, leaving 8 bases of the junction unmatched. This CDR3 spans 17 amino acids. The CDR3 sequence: CASSEGDRGLGNQPQHF. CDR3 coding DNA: TGCGCCAGCAGTGAGGGGGACAGGGGTTTAGGTAATCAGCCCCAGCATTTT.

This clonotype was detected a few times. This chain's CDR3 is CASRGDREWSRDTQYF. CDR3 DNA sequence: TGTGCCAGCAGGGGGGACAGGGAGTGGTCCCGCGATACGCAGTATTTT. The chain employs TRBV27 and TRBJ2-3; the match to TRBD1 covers 9 bases. Germline trimming cut 6 bases from V and 6 bases from J; bases unmatched to any gene: 13. Looked up from germline, CDR1 is MNHEY and CDR2 is SMNVEV (reference sequence). This CDR3 region has 16 residues.

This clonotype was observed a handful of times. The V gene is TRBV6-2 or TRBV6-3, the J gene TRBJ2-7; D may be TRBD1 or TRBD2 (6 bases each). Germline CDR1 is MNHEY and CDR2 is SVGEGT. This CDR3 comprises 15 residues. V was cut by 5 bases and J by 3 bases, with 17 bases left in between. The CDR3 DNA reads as TGTGCCAGCAGTCCTTGGGGGGCCGTTAACTACGAGCAGTACTTC. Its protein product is CASSPWGAVNYEQYF.

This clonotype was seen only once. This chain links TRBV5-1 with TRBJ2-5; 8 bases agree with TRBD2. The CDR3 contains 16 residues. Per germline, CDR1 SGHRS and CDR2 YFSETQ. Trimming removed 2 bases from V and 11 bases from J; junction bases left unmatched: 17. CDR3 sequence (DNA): TGCGCCAGCAGCTTTCAGCGGGAGTATCTCTACAATGAGCAGTACTTC. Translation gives CASSFQREYLYNEQYF.

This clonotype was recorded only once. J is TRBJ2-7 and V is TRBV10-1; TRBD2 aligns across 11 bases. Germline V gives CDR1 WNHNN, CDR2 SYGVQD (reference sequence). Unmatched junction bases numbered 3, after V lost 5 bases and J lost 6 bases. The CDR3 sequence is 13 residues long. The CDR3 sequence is CASSLTSGTEQYF. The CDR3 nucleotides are TGCGCCAGCAGTCTGACTAGCGGGACCGAGCAGTACTTC.

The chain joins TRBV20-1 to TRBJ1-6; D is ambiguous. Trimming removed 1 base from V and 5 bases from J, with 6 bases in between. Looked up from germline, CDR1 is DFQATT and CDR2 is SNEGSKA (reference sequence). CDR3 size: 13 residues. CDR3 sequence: CSARVSNNSPLHF. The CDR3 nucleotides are TGCAGTGCTAGAGTCAGTAATAATTCACCCCTCCACTTT.

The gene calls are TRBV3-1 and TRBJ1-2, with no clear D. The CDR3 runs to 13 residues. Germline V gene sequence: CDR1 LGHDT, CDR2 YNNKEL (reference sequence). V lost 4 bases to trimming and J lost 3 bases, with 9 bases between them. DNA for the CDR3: TGTGCCAGCAGCCGGCACACCGACTATGGCTACACCTTC. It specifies CASSRHTDYGYTF.